What follows describes a single TCR beta chain. The sample is drawn from a study of blood T cell repertoires in COVID-19. In the study overall: The United States, Italy and Spain provided the acute and convalescent COVID-19 samples. Sources were T cells, B-cell-depleted T cells, or PBMCs; the material itself was cDNA or gDNA.

Germline values: CDR1 SGHNT, CDR2 YYREEE (reference sequence). With 5 bases clipped from V and 4 bases from J, the junction kept 9 bases outside the gene matches. The CDR3 totals 15 residues. In the authors' workflow: Estimates of nucleated cell counts were drawn from the amplification of reference gene primers. The assay was immunoSEQ multiplex PCR, and TCRdb's table has in-frame clones only and misses some. V and J calls and clone size follow that table, whereas D and trimming were derived from the DNA. Of 100,000 to 120,000 clones in the sample, approximately 81% were seen once. The genes are TRBV5-4 and TRBJ1-2; 9 bases match TRBD1. The TCR originated in a man in his forties or fifties with acute or convalescent COVID-19. Sequencing was performed on peripheral blood. This CDR3 reads CASRAGTGFLYGYTF. In DNA, the CDR3 is TGTGCCAGCAGGGCCGGGACAGGGTTTCTCTATGGCTACACCTTC.